These 16 T cell receptor beta chains originate from one sample sequenced in a study of blood T cells in healthy people across ages. Using a J-beta primer mix together with a sample-barcoded 5' primer, a second PCR was run for 7 to 11 cycles. TCRdb redid the calling of the 5' RACE reads with MiXCR, one entry per CDR3 protein. The table has some 1,800,000 distinct CDR3 sequences, about two fifths seen once. Specimen: blood. These receptor sequences come from a human donor in good health.

There are a few counts of this clonotype. This chain joins TRBV7-2 and TRBJ2-7; weak D call: TRBD2 (5 bases). With 10 bases removed from V and 0 bases from J, the gap between germline ends came to 13 bases. The CDR3 consists of 13 residues. CDR1 is SGHTA and CDR2 is FQGNSA in the germline V gene. The CDR3 DNA reads TGTGCCACCCAGAGCGGTCCCTCCTACGAGCAGTACTTC. Protein product: CATQSGPSYEQYF.

The V and J genes are TRBV20-1 and TRBJ1-4; the D is unclear. The germline CDR1 and CDR2 sequences are DFQATT and SNEGSKA (reference sequence). V dropped 3 bases and J dropped 8 bases, with 19 bases sitting between them. This CDR3 region has 15 residues. For the CDR3, the DNA is TGCAGTGCTAGGGCACCGGGCCTCGGAGGGGAAAAACTGTTTTTT. Translating gives CSARAPGLGGEKLFF.

The chain uses TRBV5-5 and TRBJ2-1, with D maybe TRBD2 (5 bases). The CDR3 length is 14 residues. CDR1 is SGHKS and CDR2 is YYEKEE in the germline V gene (reference sequence). V was shortened by 2 bases and J by 6 bases, with 12 bases between the two germline ends. The CDR3 spells CASSFLTRSNEQFF. The CDR3 DNA reads TGTGCCAGCAGCTTTCTTACTAGGAGCAATGAGCAGTTCTTC.

This clonotype showed up just a few times. The V and J genes are TRBV29-1 and TRBJ1-2; D gene uncertain. The length of the CDR3 is 15 residues. CDR1 is SQVTM, CDR2 ANQGSEA, per germline. The V end was cut by 4 bases, the J end by 4 bases, with 19 bases between. CDR3 region: CSVGADPRASYGYTF. CDR3 coding DNA: TGCAGCGTTGGGGCAGACCCCAGAGCTAGCTATGGCTACACCTTC. Filled out from reference TRBV29-1 and TRBJ1-2, the complete variable domain reads SAVISQKPSRDICQRGTSLTIQCQVDSQVTMMFWYRQQPGQSLTLIATANQGSEATYESGFVIDKFPISRPNLTFSTLTVSNMSPEDSSIYLCSVGADPRASYGYTFGSGTRLTVV.

This clonotype is a singleton in its sample. The chain carries TRBV3-1 and TRBJ2-3, with 7 nucleotides matching TRBD2. The CDR3 extends over 15 amino acids. Germline V CDR1 and CDR2: LGHDT, YNNKEL (reference sequence). V was pared by 5 bases and J by 1 base, with 6 bases of the junction left unmatched. CDR3 loop: CASSGQRGGTDTQYF. DNA for the CDR3: TGTGCCAGCAGCGGTCAGCGGGGAGGCACAGATACGCAGTATTTT.

This chain links TRBV12-3 or TRBV12-4 with TRBJ1-2, with D unresolved. This CDR3 has 13 residues. V lost 6 bases and J lost 4, with 12 bases in between. The CDR3 spells CASSPDSTYGYTF. CDR3 in DNA: TGTGCCAGCAGCCCAGATTCTACCTATGGCTACACCTTC.

The genes are TRBV6-5 and TRBJ2-5; 11 bases line up with TRBD1. The CDR3 loop spans 15 amino acids. Germline V gives CDR1 MNHEY, CDR2 SVGAGI. The V and J ends lost 0 bases and 7 bases, in that order; junction bases with no gene match: 4. DNA of the CDR3: TGTGCCAGCAGTTACTCGGACAGGGGGCGCGCGACCCAGTACTTC. Translated: CASSYSDRGRATQYF.

This clonotype was seen more than once but under ten times. In nucleotides, the CDR3 is TGTGCCACCAGCAGGGTACTTGGGACCCAGTACTTC. It yields the protein CATSRVLGTQYF. The chain combines TRBV15 with TRBJ2-5; D not resolved. The CDR3 length is 12 residues. Germline V gene sequence: CDR1 LNHNV, CDR2 YYDKDF (reference sequence). V lost 3 bases, J lost 7 bases, and 9 bases lay in between.

The chain has TRBV19 and TRBJ1-5, with unresolved D. The germline CDR1 and CDR2 sequences are LNHDA and SQIVND (reference sequence). The CDR3 has 14 amino acids. V lost 0 bases, J lost 3 bases, and 6 bases lay in between. CDR3 amino acids: CASSIDANNQPQHF. The DNA of the CDR3 is TGTGCCAGTAGTATAGACGCCAACAATCAGCCCCAGCATTTT.

In this sample, this clonotype turned up many times. The V and J genes are TRBV29-1 and TRBJ2-1; maybe TRBD1 (6 bases). Germline CDR1 and CDR2: SQVTM and ANQGSEA. The CDR3 runs to 15 residues. V gave up 6 bases and J gave up 7 bases, with 22 bases separating them. CDR3 sequence: CSVQGQGDFTNEQFF. The CDR3 DNA follows: TGCAGCGTCCAGGGGCAGGGAGATTTTACTAATGAGCAGTTCTTC.

The chain joins TRBV10-3 to TRBJ1-4; D unclear. The V gene's germline CDR1 is ENHRY and CDR2 SYGVKD. The CDR3 is made up of 13 amino acids. The ends were cut back, 3 bases at V and 4 bases at J, with 6 bases in the middle. CDR3 protein: CAISDGLNEKLFF. In nucleotides, the CDR3 is TGTGCCATCAGTGACGGGCTTAATGAAAAACTGTTTTTT.

The rearrangement links TRBV5-1 to TRBJ2-7, with D perhaps TRBD1 (6 bases). Germline lookup yields CDR1 SGHRS and CDR2 YFSETQ. The V gene lost 4 bases and the J gene lost 0 bases, with 17 bases spanning the gap. The CDR3 has 16 amino acids. DNA of the CDR3: TGCGCCAGCAGCCACACAGACAGGTATAGCTCCTACGAGCAGTACTTC. The encoded protein is CASSHTDRYSSYEQYF.

This clonotype came up a few times. The chain combines TRBV6-2 or TRBV6-3 with TRBJ2-4, with D hard to call. The closer fit of TRBJ2-7 to the DNA end suggests the J call may be wrong. The CDR3 runs 14 residues. Germline CDR1 reads MNHEY; CDR2 reads SVGEGT. The CDR3 spells CASSYSGNTYEQYF. Here the CDR3 DNA reads TGTGCCAGCAGTTATTCGGGCAACACCTACGAGCAGTACTTC.

This rearrangement joins TRBV12-3 or TRBV12-4 to TRBJ1-4, with a weak D call TRBD1 (6 bases). The ends were cut back, 6 bases at V and 4 bases at J, with 9 bases in the middle. The CDR3 length is 13 residues. The CDR3 coding sequence is TGTGCCAGCAGGACAGGATTTAATGAAAAACTGTTTTTT. The encoded protein is CASRTGFNEKLFF.

This clonotype was observed a few times. The CDR3: CASSVGPAMNTEAFF. CDR3 DNA: TGTGCCAGCAGCGTAGGGCCAGCGATGAACACTGAAGCTTTCTTT. This rearrangement joins TRBV9 to TRBJ1-1; D unresolved. Trimming pared 0 bases from V and 0 bases from J, leaving 9 bases between. The CDR3 totals 15 residues. Germline loops: CDR1 SGDLS, CDR2 YYNGEE.

The chain uses TRBV20-1 and TRBJ1-4; D gene unclear. Trimming took off 1 base at V and 7 bases at J, with 10 bases between the two ends. The CDR3 covers 13 residues. From germline, CDR1 is DFQATT and CDR2 SNEGSKA (reference sequence). This chain's CDR3 is CSARVGVVEKLFF. The CDR3 bases are TGCAGTGCTAGAGTCGGAGTGGTTGAAAAACTGTTTTTT.